This entry lists 8 T cell receptor beta chains sequenced from one sample in a study of cytomegalovirus exposure and HLA in healthy donors. A multiplex PCR was run with 60 Vbeta primers and 13 Jbeta primers. Generated by immunoSEQ multiplex PCR, the TCRdb table keeps only in-frame clones and is missing some. The sample lists some 56,000 clones; about 80% were seen once. The sequenced sample was PBMCs. The receptors were sampled from a man between 50 and 59 years old in good health and CMV-seronegative.

J is TRBJ2-7 and V is TRBV5-1; 16 bases agree with TRBD2. This CDR3 is built from 17 residues. The junction had 8 bases not matched to a gene; V was cut back by 3 bases and J by 5 bases. The germline V gene has CDR1 SGHRS and CDR2 YFSETQ. CDR3 DNA sequence: TGCGCCAGCAGCTCGGGACTAGCGGGGGGGCCTTTAGACGAGCAGTACTTC. It translates to CASSSGLAGGPLDEQYF.

This clone was counted between two and nine times. The chain recombines TRBV29-1 with TRBJ1-2; no reliable D call. The V end was cut by 0 bases, the J end by 4 bases, with 9 bases between. The CDR3 totals 13 residues. Germline CDR1 reads SQVTM; CDR2 reads ANQGSEA. The CDR3 bases are TGCAGCGTTGAAGATTCGGGGTCCTATGGCTACACCTTC. This codes for CSVEDSGSYGYTF.

The genes are TRBV4-1 and TRBJ2-6, with TRBD1 identical over 9 bases. Trimming at V came to 3 bases and at J to 1 base, leaving 4 bases not matched to a gene. This CDR3 has 17 residues. Germline V CDR1 and CDR2: MGHRA, YSYEKL. The CDR3 sequence: CASSQPGQGSGANVLTF. In DNA, the CDR3 is TGCGCCAGCAGCCAGCCGGGACAGGGTTCTGGGGCCAACGTCCTGACTTTC.

The chain carries TRBV2 and TRBJ1-5; perhaps TRBD1 as D (6 bases). This CDR3 is built from 16 residues. Germline V gene sequence: CDR1 SNHLY, CDR2 FYNNEI. Between the trimmed V and J ends, which lost 6 bases and 4 bases, there was a span of 19 bases. The CDR3 loop reads CASSRGSRGGNQPQHF. The CDR3 bases are TGTGCCAGCAGCCGGGGGAGCAGGGGAGGGAATCAGCCCCAGCATTTT.

This rearrangement joins TRBV7-3 to TRBJ2-2, with 8 positions matching TRBD1. The V gene's germline CDR1 is SGHTA and CDR2 FQGTGA. This CDR3 comprises 16 residues. The ends lost 4 bases at V and 4 bases at J; junction bases unmatched: 8. The CDR3 DNA sequence: TGTGCCAGCAGCTCACCCGACAGGGGAGGCACCGGGGAGCTGTTTTTT. This encodes CASSSPDRGGTGELFF. The full variable domain, its missing parts supplied by reference TRBV7-3 and TRBJ2-2, is GAGVSQTPSNKVTEKGKYVELRCDPISGHTALYWYRQSLGQGPEFLIYFQGTGAADDSGLPNDRFFAVRPEGSVSTLKIQRTERGDSAVYLCASSSPDRGGTGELFFGEGSRLTVL.

This clone was seen only a few times. The chain couples TRBV5-1 to TRBJ2-7, with 7 bases fitting TRBD1. Germline V gene sequence: CDR1 SGHRS, CDR2 YFSETQ. The CDR3 totals 15 residues. V shed 0 bases, J shed 0 bases, and the junction held 3 bases outside the gene matches. This CDR3 reads CASSLEGASSYEQYF. CDR3 DNA sequence: TGCGCCAGCAGCTTGGAGGGGGCGAGCTCCTACGAGCAGTACTTC.

This rearrangement joins TRBV29-1 to TRBJ1-1; D perhaps matches TRBD1 (5 bases). The CDR3 is 11 amino acids. V was shortened by 6 bases and J by 6 bases, with 11 bases between the two germline ends. The germline CDR1 and CDR2 sequences are SQVTM and ANQGSEA. Here the CDR3 reads CSVAPGPEAFF. The DNA for the CDR3 is TGCAGCGTGGCCCCAGGGCCTGAAGCTTTCTTT.

The chain combines TRBV6-6 with TRBJ1-1; 7 nucleotides agree with TRBD1. Germline CDR1 reads MNHNY; CDR2 reads SVGAGI (reference sequence). V shed 5 bases and J 1 base; nucleotides not matched to a gene: 7. The CDR3 is 15 amino acids. This CDR3 is CASSTLTGKNTEAFF. CDR3 nucleotides: TGTGCCAGCAGTACCCTGACAGGGAAGAACACTGAAGCTTTCTTT.